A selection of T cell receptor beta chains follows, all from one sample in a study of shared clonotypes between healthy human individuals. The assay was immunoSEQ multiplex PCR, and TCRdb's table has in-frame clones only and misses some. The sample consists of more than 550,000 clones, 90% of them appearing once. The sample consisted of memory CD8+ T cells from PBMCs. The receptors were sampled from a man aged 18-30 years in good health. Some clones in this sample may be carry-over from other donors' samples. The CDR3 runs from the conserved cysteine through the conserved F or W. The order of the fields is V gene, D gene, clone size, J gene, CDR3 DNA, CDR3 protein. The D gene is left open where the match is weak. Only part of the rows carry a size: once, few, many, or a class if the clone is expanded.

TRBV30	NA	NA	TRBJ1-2	TGTGCCTGGAGTGGTGTGGGGGGAGTTTATGGCTACACCTTC	CAWSGVGGVYGYTF
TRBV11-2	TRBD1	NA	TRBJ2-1	TGTGCCAGCAGCTTAACTCCAGGGGGAAGGTTCGATGAGCAGTTCTTC	CASSLTPGGRFDEQFF
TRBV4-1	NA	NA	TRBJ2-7	TGCGCCAGCAGCCAAGCGGCGGGAATCTCCTACGAGCAGTACTTC	CASSQAAGISYEQYF
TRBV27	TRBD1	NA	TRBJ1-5	TGTGCCAGCAGTTTGGGGCAGGGGGGGAATCAGCCCCAGCATTTT	CASSLGQGGNQPQHF
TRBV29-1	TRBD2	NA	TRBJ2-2	TGCAGCGTTGAAGTCGTAGCGGGAGGGTCAGGCGGGGAGCTGTTTTTT	CSVEVVAGGSGGELFF
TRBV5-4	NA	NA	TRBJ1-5	TGTGCCAGCAGCTTGGGGCCTCATCAGCCCCAGCATTTT	CASSLGPHQPQHF
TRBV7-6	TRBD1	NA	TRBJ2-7	TGTGCCAGCAGCTTGGGGGACGGGACAGATATCTACGAGCAGTACTTC	CASSLGDGTDIYEQYF
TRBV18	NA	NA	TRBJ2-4	TGTGCCAGCTCCGACCTCGTTCGGGCCAAAAACATTCAGTACTTC	CASSDLVRAKNIQYF
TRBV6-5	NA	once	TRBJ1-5	TGTGCCAGCAGTTACTCAGCGGGGGGCAAGATTCAGCCCCAGCATTTT	CASSYSAGGKIQPQHF
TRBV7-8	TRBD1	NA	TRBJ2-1	TGTGCCAGCAGCTTAAGACAGGGTAACTCATGGAATGAGCAGTTCTTC	CASSLRQGNSWNEQFF
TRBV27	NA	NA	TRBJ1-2	TGTGCCAGCAGTCCGACGACGGCCGTGGGCTATGGCTACACCTTC	CASSPTTAVGYGYTF
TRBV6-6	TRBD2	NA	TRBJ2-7	TGTGCCACCGAAAGTGGGACTAGCGAGAGTTACGAGCAGTACTTC	CATESGTSESYEQYF
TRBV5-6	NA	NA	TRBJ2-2	TGTGCCAGCAGCTTGATGGCGGAATCTTCGACCGGGGAGCTGTTTTTT	CASSLMAESSTGELFF
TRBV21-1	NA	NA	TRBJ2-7	TGTGCCAGCAGCTGGGACGGACAGACCTACGAGCAGTACTTC	CASSWDGQTYEQYF
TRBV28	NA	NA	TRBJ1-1	TGTGCCAGCAGCCGGACGCTGAACACTGAAGCTTTCTTT	CASSRTLNTEAFF
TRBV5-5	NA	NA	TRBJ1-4	TGTGCCAGCAGCGGAACAGGCTGGGGGCTGAAAAAACTGTTTTTT	CASSGTGWGLKKLFF
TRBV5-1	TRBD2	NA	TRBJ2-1	TGCGCCAGCAGCCAGACCCCACTAGCGGGAGTTTCTTACAATGAGCAGTTCTTC	CASSQTPLAGVSYNEQFF
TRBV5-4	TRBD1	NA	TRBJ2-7	TGTGCCAGCAGCATAGGGACAGGGGGCTACGAGCAGTACTTC	CASSIGTGGYEQYF
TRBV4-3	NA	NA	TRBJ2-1	TGCGCCAGCAGCCAAGAACGGGAACTAATCTTCTACAATGAGCAGTTCTTC	CASSQERELIFYNEQFF
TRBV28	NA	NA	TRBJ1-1	TGTGCCAGCAGTTTAGTCATCATAATCCCGACCGACACTGAAGCTTTCTTT	CASSLVIIIPTDTEAFF
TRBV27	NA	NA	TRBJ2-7	TGTGCCGCGGGACAGAAGAATGAGCAGTACTTC	CAAGQKNEQYF
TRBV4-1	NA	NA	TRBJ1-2	TGCGCCAGCAGCCAAGAGCGACTGTCCTATGGCTACACCTTC	CASSQERLSYGYTF
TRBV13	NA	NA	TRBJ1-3	TGTGCCAGCAGCTTAAGGGCAGTCCACGGCGCCTCTGGAAACACCATATATTTT	CASSLRAVHGASGNTIYF
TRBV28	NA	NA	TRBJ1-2	TGTGCCAGCAGTTTTATCAGTCAGGAATCCATCTATGGCTACACCTTC	CASSFISQESIYGYTF
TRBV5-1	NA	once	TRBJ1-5	TGCGCCAGCAGCCCAAGGGGAGGGCAGCCCCAGCATTTT	CASSPRGGQPQHF
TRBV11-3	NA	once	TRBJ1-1	TGTGCCAGCAGTAGAAGGGGGGGGCACGAAGCTTTCTTT	CASSRRGGHEAFF
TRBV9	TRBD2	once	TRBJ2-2	TGTGCCAGCAGCGTAGATTGGACTAGCGGGAGCCCCCACACCGGGGAGCTGTTTTTT	CASSVDWTSGSPHTGELFF